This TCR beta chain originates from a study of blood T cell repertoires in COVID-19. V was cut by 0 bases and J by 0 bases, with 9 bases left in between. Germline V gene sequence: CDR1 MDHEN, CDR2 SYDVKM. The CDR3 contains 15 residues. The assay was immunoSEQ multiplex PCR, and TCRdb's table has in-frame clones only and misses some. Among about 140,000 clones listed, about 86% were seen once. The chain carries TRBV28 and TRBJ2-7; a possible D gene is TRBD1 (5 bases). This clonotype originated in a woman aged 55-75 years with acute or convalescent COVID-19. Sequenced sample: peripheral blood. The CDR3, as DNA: TGTGCCAGCAGTTTATGGGGCAGGGTCTCCTACGAGCAGTACTTC. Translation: CASSLWGRVSYEQYF.